This T cell receptor beta chain emerged from a study of vaccination and CD4 T cells after COVID-19. Background on the study: Each participant underwent a two-dose regimen of either the BNT162b2 or the mRNA-1273 vaccine.

Germline CDR1 is ENHRY and CDR2 is SYGVKD. V dropped 4 bases and J dropped 0 bases, with 10 bases sitting between them. CDR3 size: 16 residues. General study points: For SARS-CoV-2-reactive clonotypes, the median went from around 20 to 38, a nonsignificant increase.

The sample holds one count of this clonotype. What it recognizes is unknown. Sequencing of DNA taken from cultured CD4+ T cells relied on the Oncomine TCR Beta short-read assay. TCRdb called the PCR reads again in MiXCR, with one record for every CDR3 protein. The sample shows about 12,000 distinct CDR3 sequences, approximately 64% of them seen only once. Treatment defined: roughly 11-day PBMC culture with coronavirus spike peptide pools or control peptides (ViraFEST assay). The gene calls are TRBV10-3 and TRBJ2-6; the D is unclear. This TCR derives from a human donor who had recovered from COVID-19. Sequenced here: CD4+ T cells from blood, cultured in vitro, sampled before SARS-CoV-2 vaccination. The CDR3 DNA follows: TGTGCCATCAGTGCACACAAAAACTCTGGGGCCAACGTCCTGACTTTC. Protein sequence: CAISAHKNSGANVLTF.